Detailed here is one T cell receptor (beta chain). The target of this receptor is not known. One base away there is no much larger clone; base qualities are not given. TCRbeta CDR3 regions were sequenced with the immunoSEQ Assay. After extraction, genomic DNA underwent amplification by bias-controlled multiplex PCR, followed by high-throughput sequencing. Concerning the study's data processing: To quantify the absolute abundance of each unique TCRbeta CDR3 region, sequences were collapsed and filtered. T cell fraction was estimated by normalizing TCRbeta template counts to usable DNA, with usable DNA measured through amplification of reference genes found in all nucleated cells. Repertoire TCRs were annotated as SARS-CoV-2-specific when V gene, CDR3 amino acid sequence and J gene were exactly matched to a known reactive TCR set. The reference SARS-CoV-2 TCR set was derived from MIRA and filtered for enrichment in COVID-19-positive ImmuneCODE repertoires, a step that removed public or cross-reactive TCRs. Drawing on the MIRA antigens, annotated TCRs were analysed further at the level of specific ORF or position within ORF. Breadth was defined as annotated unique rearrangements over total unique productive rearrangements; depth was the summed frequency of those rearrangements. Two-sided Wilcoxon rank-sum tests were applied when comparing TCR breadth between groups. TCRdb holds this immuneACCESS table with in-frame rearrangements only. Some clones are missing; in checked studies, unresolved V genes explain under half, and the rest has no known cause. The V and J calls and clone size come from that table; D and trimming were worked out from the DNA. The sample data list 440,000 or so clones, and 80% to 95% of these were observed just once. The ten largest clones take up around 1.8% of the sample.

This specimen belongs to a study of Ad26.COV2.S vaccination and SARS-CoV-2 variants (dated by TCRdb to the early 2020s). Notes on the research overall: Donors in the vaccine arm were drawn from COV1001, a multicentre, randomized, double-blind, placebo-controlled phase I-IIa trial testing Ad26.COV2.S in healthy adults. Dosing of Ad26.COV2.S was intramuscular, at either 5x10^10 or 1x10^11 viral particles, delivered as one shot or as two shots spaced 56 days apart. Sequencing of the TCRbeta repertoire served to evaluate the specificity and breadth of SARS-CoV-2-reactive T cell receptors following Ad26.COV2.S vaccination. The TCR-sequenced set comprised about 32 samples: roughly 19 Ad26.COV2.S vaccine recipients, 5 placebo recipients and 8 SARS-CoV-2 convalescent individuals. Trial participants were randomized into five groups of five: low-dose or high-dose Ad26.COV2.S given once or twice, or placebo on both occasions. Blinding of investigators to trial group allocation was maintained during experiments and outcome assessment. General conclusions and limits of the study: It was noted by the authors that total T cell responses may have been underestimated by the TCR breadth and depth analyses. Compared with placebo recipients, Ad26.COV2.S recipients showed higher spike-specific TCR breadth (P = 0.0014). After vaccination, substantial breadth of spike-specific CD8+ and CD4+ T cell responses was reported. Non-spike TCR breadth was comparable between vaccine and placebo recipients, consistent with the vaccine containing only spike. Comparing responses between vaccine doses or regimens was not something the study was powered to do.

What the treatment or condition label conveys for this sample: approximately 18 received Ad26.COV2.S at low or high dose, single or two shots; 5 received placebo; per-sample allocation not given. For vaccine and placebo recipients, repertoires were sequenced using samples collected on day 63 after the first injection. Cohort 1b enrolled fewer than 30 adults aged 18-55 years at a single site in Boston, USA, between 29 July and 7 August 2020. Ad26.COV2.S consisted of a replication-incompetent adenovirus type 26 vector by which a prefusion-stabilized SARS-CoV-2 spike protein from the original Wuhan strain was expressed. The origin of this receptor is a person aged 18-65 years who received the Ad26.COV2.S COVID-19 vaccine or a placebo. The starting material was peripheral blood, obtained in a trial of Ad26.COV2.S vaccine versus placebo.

The DNA is TGTGCCAGTAGCCTTGACAGATATAGCAATCAGCCCCAGCATTTT. Its translation reads: CASSLDRYSNQPQHF. The chain links TRBV19 with TRBJ1-5, with a weak D call of TRBD1 (5 bases match). The CDR3 sequence holds 15 residues, the cysteine and phenylalanine included. The sequence is cut down to CDR3 DNA, 45 bases in frame from base 1. V gives up 6 bases and J gives up 0 bases, and the segment between their germline ends measures 12 bases. CDR1 LNHDA and CDR2 SQIVND were looked up in the germline V gene (reference sequence).